These 22 T cell receptor beta chains share one sample of origin, sequenced in a study of CD8+CD57+ T cells in acquired aplastic anemia. Genomic DNA served as template for TCR beta VDJ and CDR3 profiling. TCRdb independently ran MiXCR on the reads; one entry per CDR3 protein. Seen here are 200,000 to 250,000 distinct CDR3 sequences, more than 40% observed once, and the top ten hold 7% to 9.5%. Previously, flow cytometry had revealed CD8+CD57+ cell expansion in the patients chosen for sequencing. The sample comprised sorted CD4+, CD8+, or CD8+CD57+ T cells (not recorded which) from PBMCs. These receptors were taken from a human donor with aplastic anemia.

This clonotype was observed once. A much larger clone sits a single nucleotide away, making a read error possible. J is TRBJ1-5 and V is TRBV27; D remains ambiguous. Germline assignment: CDR1 MNHEY and CDR2 SMNVEV (reference sequence). V was shortened by 2 bases and J by 6 bases, with 14 bases between the two germline ends. The CDR3 is made up of 15 amino acids. CDR3 nucleotide sequence: TGTGCCAGCAGTTTACTCTTGGAGAAGGTTCAGCCCCAGCATTTT. It translates to CASSLLLEKVQPQHF.

This clonotype was detected ten times or more. The chain uses TRBV5-6 and TRBJ2-7, with D maybe TRBD1 (6 bases). The CDR3 is 14 residues long. In germline, CDR1 is SGHDT, CDR2 YYEEEE. Trimming shortened V by 2 bases and J by 4 bases, and 13 bases separated the two germline ends. CDR3 DNA: TGTGCCAGCAGCTTAATGTCCAGGGGATACGAGCAGTACTTC. Protein product: CASSLMSRGYEQYF.

The rearrangement links TRBV15 to TRBJ1-6; D is undetermined. V gave up 0 bases and J gave up 7 bases, with 10 bases separating them. CDR1 and CDR2 from the germline V gene are LNHNV and YYDKDF (reference sequence). There are 15 residues in the CDR3. The CDR3 DNA is TGTGCCACCAGCAGAGAAAGGGCTCGGAATTCACCCCTCCACTTT. Translating it yields CATSRERARNSPLHF. Full variable domain (outside the CDR3, taken from reference TRBV15 and TRBJ1-6): DAMVIQNPRYQVTQFGKPVTLSCSQTLNHNVMYWYQQKSSQAPKLLFHYYDKDFNNEADTPDNFQSRRPNTSFCFLDIRSPGLGDTAMYLCATSRERARNSPLHFGNGTRLTVT.

Concerning this clonotype: With a much larger clone just one base away, this may be a read error. The V gene is TRBV6-6, the J gene TRBJ1-1; D not certain. CDR3 length: 13 residues. Germline CDR1 MNHNY, CDR2 SVGAGI (reference sequence). In nucleotides, the CDR3 is TGTGCCAGCAGTTACGTATGGAACACTGAAGCTTCCTTT. As protein: CASSYVWNTEASF.

The V and J genes are TRBV5-8 and TRBJ2-2; D remains unclear. The CDR3 is 15 residues long. Trimming pared 2 bases from V and 3 bases from J, leaving 11 bases between. Germline CDR1 reads SGHTS; CDR2 reads YDEGEE. Written as DNA, the CDR3 is TGTGCCAGCAGCTTAGGCCACACAGACACCGGGGAGCTGTTTTTT. Protein: CASSLGHTDTGELFF.

In its sample, this clonotype was seen once. The chain joins TRBV19 to TRBJ1-5, with TRBD1 matching over 7 bases. With V trimmed by 2 bases and J by 3 bases, 10 bases remained unmatched. Germline values: CDR1 LNHDA, CDR2 SQIVND (reference sequence). The CDR3 consists of 17 residues. In DNA, the CDR3 is TGTGCCAGTAGTATAAGGGAGGGGGGACAGCTCAATCAGCCCCAGCATTTT. This translates into CASSIREGGQLNQPQHF.

The sample holds many counts of this clonotype. V and J are TRBV9 and TRBJ2-1; 7 bases fit TRBD2. The CDR3 is 13 amino acids. CDR1 and CDR2 from the germline V gene are SGDLS and YYNGEE. With 2 bases clipped from V and 8 bases from J, the junction kept 4 bases outside the gene matches. The CDR3 spells CASSVKGGDEQFF. Here the CDR3 DNA reads TGTGCCAGCAGCGTCAAGGGAGGGGATGAGCAGTTCTTC.

V usage is TRBV12-3 or TRBV12-4 and J usage is TRBJ1-6, with TRBD1 as a possible D gene (5 bases). This CDR3 contains 12 residues. V was shortened by 6 bases and J by 10 bases, with 10 bases between the two germline ends. The CDR3 protein is CASRGEGSPLHF. The CDR3 DNA is TGTGCCAGCAGGGGGGAGGGATCACCCCTCCACTTT.

This clonotype was detected only once. A read error may be the cause here, since a much bigger clone is one base away. The V and J genes are TRBV7-2 and TRBJ1-1, with D maybe TRBD1 (5 bases). V shed 2 bases and J shed 3 bases, with 10 bases lying between them. Germline CDR1 SGHTA, CDR2 FQGNSA. The CDR3 has 14 residues. Here the CDR3 reads CASSLTWGYTEAFF. Here the CDR3 DNA reads TGTGCCAGCAGCTTAACGTGGGGGTACACTGAAGCTTTCTTT.

This chain's CDR3 is CASSLSPYGTEGNTIYF. The DNA for the CDR3 is TGCGCCAGCAGCTTGAGTCCCTACGGGACAGAAGGAAACACCATATATTTT. The chain employs TRBV5-1 and TRBJ1-3, with 7 bases identical to TRBD1. Trimming at V came to 1 base and at J to 4 bases, leaving 11 bases not matched to a gene. The CDR3 is 17 residues long. The germline V gene has CDR1 SGHRS and CDR2 YFSETQ.

The chain joins TRBV10-3 to TRBJ1-4, with a possible D match to TRBD1 (6 bases). The CDR3 is made up of 15 amino acids. Trimming took off 0 bases at V and 8 bases at J, with 13 bases between the two ends. CDR1 ENHRY and CDR2 SYGVKD come from the germline V gene. In DNA form, the CDR3 reads TGTGCCATCAGTGAGTCCACAGGGTCTGGGGAAAAACTGTTTTTT. Translated: CAISESTGSGEKLFF.

V is TRBV9 and J is TRBJ2-2; 11 bases match TRBD2. V trimming: 3 bases; J trimming: 5 bases; junction bases outside the gene matches: 6. Germline lookup yields CDR1 SGDLS and CDR2 YYNGEE. The CDR3 covers 16 residues. In DNA, the CDR3 is TGTGCCAGCAGCGGTAGCGGGAGGGTAAGGACCGGGGAGCTGTTTTTT. Its translation: CASSGSGRVRTGELFF.

This clonotype was found many times. J is TRBJ2-3 and V is TRBV12-3 or TRBV12-4, with D perhaps TRBD1 (6 bases). The CDR3 has 14 amino acids. V shed 8 bases and J shed 6 bases, with 18 bases lying between them. The CDR3, as DNA: TGTGCCAGCGGCATTGGACAGTTCCCGGATACGCAGTATTTT. Protein sequence: CASGIGQFPDTQYF.

In the case of this clonotype: Since no conserved phenylalanine or tryptophan closes the CDR3, a read error is the likely cause. This chain uses TRBV19 with TRBJ1-6; D uncertain. The CDR3 consists of 15 residues. The germline V gene encodes CDR1 LNHDA and CDR2 SQIVND (reference sequence). V was cut by 6 bases and J by 9 bases, with 18 bases left in between. CDR3 residues: CASRSTTRKGSPLHL. The CDR3 DNA reads TGTGCCAGTAGATCCACGACAAGAAAGGGTTCACCCCTCCACCTT.

This clonotype was recorded many times. CDR3 residues: CASSERDGTYEQYF. In DNA, the CDR3 is TGTGCCAGCAGTGAAAGGGACGGCACCTACGAGCAGTACTTC. This chain joins TRBV6-1 and TRBJ2-7; D possibly uses TRBD1 or TRBD2 (5 bases each). This CDR3 has 14 residues. Between the trimmed V and J ends, which lost 2 bases and 2 bases, there was a span of 10 bases. Germline assignment: CDR1 MNHNS and CDR2 SASEGT.

With respect to this clonotype: The CDR3 carries no conserved terminal phenylalanine or tryptophan, so it likely arises from a read error. The chain combines TRBV6-5 with TRBJ1-2; TRBD1 matches at 7 bases. The V segment lost 4 bases and the J segment 3 bases; nucleotides outside the gene matches: 5. The CDR3 contains 14 residues. The germline CDR1 and CDR2 sequences are MNHEY and SVGAGI. As DNA, the CDR3 is TGTGCCAGCAGTTCGACAGGGTTGGACTATGGCTACACCCTC. Translated: CASSSTGLDYGYTL.

This clonotype has at least ten counts. The V and J genes are TRBV27 and TRBJ2-7, with 11 positions matching TRBD2. There are 14 residues in the CDR3. Trimming cost V 6 bases and J 3 bases; bases outside gene matches: 4. Per the germline V gene, CDR1 is MNHEY and CDR2 is SMNVEV (reference sequence). The CDR3 DNA follows: TGTGCCAGCAGCCCAGGGACTAGCGGCTACGAGCAGTACTTC. Its translation is CASSPGTSGYEQYF.

As to this clonotype: Relative to the germline gene, one junction end is altered; a read error may explain this. The chain links TRBV2 to TRBJ1-2; 8 nucleotides align to TRBD1. CDR3 size: 15 residues. In germline, CDR1 is SNHLY, CDR2 FYNNEI. The chain's CDR3 is CASSDKSGGSDGYTF. In nucleotides, the CDR3 is TGTGCCAGCAGTGATAAGTCAGGGGGCTCTGATGGCTATACCTTC. Supplemented by reference TRBV2 and TRBJ1-2, the full variable domain reads EPEVTQTPSHQVTQMGQEVILRCVPISNHLYFYWYRQILGQKVEFLVSFYNNEISEKSEIFDDQFSVERPDGSNFTLKIRSTKLEDSAMYFCASSDKSGGSDGYTFGSGTRLTVV.

The chain uses TRBV20-1 and TRBJ2-5, with TRBD1 matching 10 bases. The CDR3 has 16 residues. Germline-derived CDR1 and CDR2 are DFQATT and SNEGSKA (reference sequence). J lost 4 bases, V lost 3 bases, and 11 bases had no gene match. The chain's CDR3 is CSASPGQGGYGETQYF. The CDR3 region has the DNA TGCAGTGCTAGTCCAGGACAGGGGGGATACGGAGAGACCCAGTACTTC.

V is TRBV20-1 and J is TRBJ1-1; weak D call: TRBD1 (5 bases). The CDR3 runs to 13 residues. The V end lost 6 bases, the J end lost 7 bases, and 18 bases lay between the germline ends. CDR1 DFQATT and CDR2 SNEGSKA come from the germline V gene (reference sequence). The CDR3 region has the DNA TGCAGTGCCCGGGGGGGTGGGAGCGGTGAAGCTTTCTTT. Amino acids: CSARGGGSGEAFF.

This chain links TRBV27 with TRBJ2-7, with D maybe TRBD2 (6 bases). The V end was cut by 7 bases, the J end by 5 bases, with 15 bases between. CDR1 is MNHEY, CDR2 SMNVEV, per germline (reference sequence). The CDR3 totals 13 residues. The CDR3 DNA sequence: TGTGCCAGCAACTTAGCAGGAGGGGACGAGCAGTACTTC. Amino acids: CASNLAGGDEQYF.

This clonotype was seen only a few times. The chain recombines TRBV6-2 or TRBV6-3 with TRBJ1-1; no clear D. The V and J ends lost 2 bases and 7 bases respectively, with 11 bases between them. The CDR3 loop spans 13 amino acids. Germline CDR1 is MNHEY and CDR2 is SVGEGT. The CDR3 nucleotides are TGTGCCAGCAGTTACGGCTCAGCAAGTGAAGCTTTCTTT. Its protein product is CASSYGSASEAFF.